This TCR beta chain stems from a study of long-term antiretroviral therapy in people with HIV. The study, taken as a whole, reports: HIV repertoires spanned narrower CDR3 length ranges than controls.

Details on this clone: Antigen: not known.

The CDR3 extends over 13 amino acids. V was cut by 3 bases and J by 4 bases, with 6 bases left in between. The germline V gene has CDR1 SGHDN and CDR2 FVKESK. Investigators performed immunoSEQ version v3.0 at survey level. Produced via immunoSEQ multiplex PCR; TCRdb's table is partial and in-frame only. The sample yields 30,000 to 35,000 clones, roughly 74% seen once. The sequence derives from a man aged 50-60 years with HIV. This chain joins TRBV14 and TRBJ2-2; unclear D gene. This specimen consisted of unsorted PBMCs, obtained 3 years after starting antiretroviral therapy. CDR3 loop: CASSQSTTGELFF. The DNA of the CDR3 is TGTGCCAGCAGCCAGTCCACCACCGGGGAGCTGTTTTTT.